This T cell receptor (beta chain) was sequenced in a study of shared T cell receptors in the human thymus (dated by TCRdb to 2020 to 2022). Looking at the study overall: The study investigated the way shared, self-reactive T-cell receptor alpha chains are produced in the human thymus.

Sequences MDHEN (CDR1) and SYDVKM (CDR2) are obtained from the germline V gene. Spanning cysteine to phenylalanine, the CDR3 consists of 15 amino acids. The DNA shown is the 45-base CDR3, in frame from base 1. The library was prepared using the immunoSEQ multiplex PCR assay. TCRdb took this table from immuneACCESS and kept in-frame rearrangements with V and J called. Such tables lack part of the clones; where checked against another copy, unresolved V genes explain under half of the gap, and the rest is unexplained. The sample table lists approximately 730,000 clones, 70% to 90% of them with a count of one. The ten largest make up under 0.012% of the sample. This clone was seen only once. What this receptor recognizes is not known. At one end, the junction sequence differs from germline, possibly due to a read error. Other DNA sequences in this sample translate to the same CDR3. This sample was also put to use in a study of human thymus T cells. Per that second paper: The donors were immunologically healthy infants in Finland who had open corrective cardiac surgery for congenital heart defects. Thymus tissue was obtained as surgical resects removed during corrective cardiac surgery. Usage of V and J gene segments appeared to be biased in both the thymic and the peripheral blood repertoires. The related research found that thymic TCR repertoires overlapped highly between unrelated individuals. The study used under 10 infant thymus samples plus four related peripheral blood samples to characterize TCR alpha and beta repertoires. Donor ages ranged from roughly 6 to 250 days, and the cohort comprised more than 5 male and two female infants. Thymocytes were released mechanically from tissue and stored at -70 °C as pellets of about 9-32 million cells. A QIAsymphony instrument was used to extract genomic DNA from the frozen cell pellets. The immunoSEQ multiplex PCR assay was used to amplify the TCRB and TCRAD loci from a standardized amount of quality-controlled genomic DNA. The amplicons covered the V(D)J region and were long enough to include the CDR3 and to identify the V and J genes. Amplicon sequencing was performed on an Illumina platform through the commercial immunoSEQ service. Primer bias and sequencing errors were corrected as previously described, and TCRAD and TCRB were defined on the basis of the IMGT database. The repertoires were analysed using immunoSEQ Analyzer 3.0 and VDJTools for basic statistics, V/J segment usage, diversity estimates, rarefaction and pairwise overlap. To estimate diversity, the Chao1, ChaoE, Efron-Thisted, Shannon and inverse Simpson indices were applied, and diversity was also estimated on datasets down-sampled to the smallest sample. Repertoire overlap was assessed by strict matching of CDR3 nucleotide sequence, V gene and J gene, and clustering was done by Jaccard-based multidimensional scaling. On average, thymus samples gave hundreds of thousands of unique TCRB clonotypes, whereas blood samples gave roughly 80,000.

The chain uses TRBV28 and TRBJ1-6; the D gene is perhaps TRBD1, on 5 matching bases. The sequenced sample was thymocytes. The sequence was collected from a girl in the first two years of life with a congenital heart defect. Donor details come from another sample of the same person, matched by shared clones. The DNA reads TGTGCCAGCAGTTTTCAGGGCTCCTATAATTCCCCCCTCCACTTT. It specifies CASSFQGSYNSPLHF.